These 31 T cell receptor beta chains came from one sample sequenced in a study of cytomegalovirus exposure and HLA in healthy donors. The PCR made use of 60 Vbeta and 13 Jbeta primers. Sequenced by immunoSEQ multiplex PCR; TCRdb stores in-frame clones only, minus some. The sample comprises approximately 160,000 clones, approximately 62% of which are singletons, and approximately 1.5% rests with the top ten. Specimen: PBMCs. These receptors were taken from a man aged 50-60 years in good health and CMV-seronegative.

This sequence joins TRBV5-8 and TRBJ2-6, with 10 bases identical to TRBD1. This CDR3 region has 18 residues. V lost 5 bases to trimming and J lost 1 base; unmatched junction nucleotides: 9. The germline V gene encodes CDR1 SGHTS and CDR2 YDEGEE. CDR3 nucleotides: TGTGCCAGCAGACCAGACAGGGGGCGCCGTTCTGGGGCCAACGTCCTGACTTTC. Protein sequence: CASRPDRGRRSGANVLTF.

The table lists this clone with a few counts. V usage is TRBV4-3 and J usage is TRBJ1-1; weak D call: TRBD1 (5 bases). Trimming pared 0 bases from V and 4 bases from J, leaving 15 bases between. The V gene's germline CDR1 is LGHNA and CDR2 YSLEER. CDR3 length: 16 amino acids. The CDR3 loop reads CASSQDRGVGGTEAFF. CDR3 nucleotide sequence: TGCGCCAGCAGCCAAGACCGGGGGGTGGGGGGCACTGAAGCTTTCTTT.

The genes are TRBV7-9 and TRBJ1-3, with 7 bases identical to TRBD1. Germline-derived CDR1 and CDR2 are SEHNR and FQNEAQ (reference sequence). The CDR3 extends over 15 amino acids. Trimming removed 4 bases from V and 2 bases from J; junction bases left unmatched: 5. As DNA, the CDR3 is TGTGCCAGCAGCTCATACAGGGGAGCTGGAAACACCATATATTTT. Amino acid sequence: CASSSYRGAGNTIYF.

The rearrangement uses TRBV19 and TRBJ1-5, with D possibly being TRBD1 (5 bases). Germline CDR1 is LNHDA and CDR2 is SQIVND (reference sequence). V lost 4 bases and J lost 1, with 8 bases in between. This CDR3 has 14 amino acids. This CDR3 is CASSNRQSNQPQHF. Here the CDR3 DNA reads TGTGCCAGTAGTAATCGACAGAGCAATCAGCCCCAGCATTTT.

The chain employs TRBV2 and TRBJ1-2; D is uncertain. Per germline, CDR1 SNHLY and CDR2 FYNNEI. The CDR3 length is 13 residues. The V and J ends lost 8 bases and 0 bases respectively, with 10 bases between them. CDR3 sequence reads: CASQEDANYGYTF. CDR3 nucleotide sequence: TGTGCCAGCCAGGAGGATGCTAACTATGGCTACACCTTC.

This chain links TRBV27 with TRBJ2-7, with D maybe TRBD1 (5 bases). Germline V CDR1 and CDR2: MNHEY, SMNVEV (reference sequence). V was cut by 3 bases and J by 0 bases, with 12 bases left in between. The length of the CDR3 is 15 residues. CDR3 coding DNA: TGTGCCAGCAGTTTCCAGGGAAAAAGCTCCTACGAGCAGTACTTC. Protein product: CASSFQGKSSYEQYF.

The J gene is TRBJ1-3, the V gene TRBV5-1; 8 bases are a match to TRBD1. The CDR3 runs 16 residues. J lost 3 bases, V lost 0 bases, and 5 bases had no gene match. Per the germline V gene, CDR1 is SGHRS and CDR2 is YFSETQ. CDR3 sequence (DNA): TGCGCCAGCAGCTTGGCGGGGACAGGATTTGGAAACACCATATATTTT. Amino acids: CASSLAGTGFGNTIYF.

V and J are TRBV27 and TRBJ1-2; 8 nucleotides match TRBD1. The CDR3 has 14 residues. From germline, CDR1 is MNHEY and CDR2 SMNVEV (reference sequence). The V and J ends lost 6 bases and 8 bases, in that order; junction bases with no gene match: 11. The CDR3 reads CASRAGQGRKGYTF. CDR3 DNA sequence: TGTGCCAGCAGGGCCGGACAGGGACGGAAAGGCTACACCTTC.

V is TRBV7-9 and J is TRBJ1-1, with D possibly matching TRBD1 (6 bases). This CDR3 spans 12 amino acids. CDR1 is SEHNR and CDR2 is FQNEAQ in the germline V gene (reference sequence). CDR3 bases: TGTGCAGGGGGAGGGCGGAGCACTGAAGCTTTCTTT. Amino acids: CAGGGRSTEAFF. The complete variable domain, with remaining parts taken from reference TRBV7-9 and TRBJ1-1, reads DTGVSQNPRHKITKRGQNVTFRCDPISEHNRLYWYRQTLGQGPEFLTYFQNEAQLEKSRLLSDRFSAERPKGSFSTLEIQRTEQGDSAMYLCAGGGRSTEAFFGQGTRLTVV.

J is TRBJ1-2 and V is TRBV28, with D unclear. CDR3 length equals 15 residues. Germline V CDR1 and CDR2: MDHEN, SYDVKM. Trimming removed 3 bases from V and 3 bases from J, with 14 bases in between. The CDR3 is CASSLGLAGYYGYTF. DNA of the CDR3: TGTGCCAGCAGTTTGGGCTTGGCAGGCTACTATGGCTACACCTTC.

This rearrangement joins TRBV2 to TRBJ1-5, with unresolved D. The CDR3 consists of 14 residues. With 7 bases removed from V and 0 bases from J, the gap between germline ends came to 10 bases. Per germline, CDR1 SNHLY and CDR2 FYNNEI. The CDR3 here is CASTNEGSNQPQHF. CDR3 nucleotides: TGTGCCAGCACAAACGAGGGTAGCAATCAGCCCCAGCATTTT.

The chain employs TRBV29-1 and TRBJ1-2, with 8 bases fitting TRBD1. Germline CDR1 SQVTM, CDR2 ANQGSEA. The CDR3 loop spans 13 amino acids. V lost 6 bases, J lost 4 bases, and 7 bases stayed unmatched. For the CDR3, the DNA is TGCAGCGTCCAAGGACAGGGCGGCTATGGCTACACCTTC. Translation: CSVQGQGGYGYTF.

The J gene is TRBJ1-1, the V gene TRBV7-2; 10 positions agree with TRBD1. Germline V gene lookup returns CDR1 SGHTA and CDR2 FQGNSA. V trimming: 4 bases; J trimming: 2 bases; junction bases outside the gene matches: 7. This CDR3 region has 16 residues. CDR3 nucleotides: TGTGCCAGCAGCTCACCGGGACAGGGGAGAAACACTGAAGCTTTCTTT. It yields the protein CASSSPGQGRNTEAFF. Complete variable domain (other parts from reference TRBV7-2 and TRBJ1-1): GAGVSQSPSNKVTEKGKDVELRCDPISGHTALYWYRQSLGQGLEFLIYFQGNSAPDKSGLPSDRFSAERTGGSVSTLTIQRTQQEDSAVYLCASSSPGQGRNTEAFFGQGTRLTVV.

This clone was found a few times. The chain couples TRBV7-8 to TRBJ2-7; TRBD1 matches 9 bases. This CDR3 comprises 13 residues. Looked up from germline, CDR1 is SGHVS and CDR2 is FQNEAQ. V was pared by 5 bases and J by 6 bases, with 5 bases of the junction left unmatched. The CDR3 here is CASSGDRAGEQYF. The CDR3 DNA reads TGTGCCAGCAGCGGGGACAGGGCTGGCGAGCAGTACTTC.

The CDR3 is CASSLTGTETQYF. In nucleotides, the CDR3 is TGTGCCAGCAGCTTAACGGGAACAGAGACCCAGTACTTC. The rearrangement links TRBV7-8 to TRBJ2-5, with D possibly TRBD2 on 5 matching bases. The germline CDR1 and CDR2 sequences are SGHVS and FQNEAQ. The CDR3 consists of 13 residues. Trimming took off 2 bases at V and 4 bases at J, with 8 bases between the two ends.

This clone was found a few times. The V and J genes are TRBV5-1 and TRBJ1-1, with TRBD1 matching over 9 bases. The CDR3 has 13 amino acids. The V and J ends lost 0 bases and 9 bases, in that order; junction bases with no gene match: 3. CDR1 is SGHRS and CDR2 is YFSETQ in the germline V gene. The CDR3 reads CASSLDGTGQAFF. CDR3 sequence (DNA): TGCGCCAGCAGCTTGGACGGGACAGGGCAAGCTTTCTTT. The whole variable domain, filled in from reference TRBV5-1 and TRBJ1-1, reads KAGVTQTPRYLIKTRGQQVTLSCSPISGHRSVSWYQQTPGQGLQFLFEYFSETQRNKGNFPGRFSGRQFSNSRSEMNVSTLELGDSALYLCASSLDGTGQAFFGQGTRLTVV.

The chain is built from TRBV28 and TRBJ1-5; possible D gene TRBD1, 5 bases. CDR3 length: 15 amino acids. In germline, CDR1 is MDHEN, CDR2 SYDVKM. The ends were cut back, 3 bases at V and 1 base at J, with 10 bases in the middle. CDR3 protein: CASSFSGGSNQPQHF. In DNA, the CDR3 is TGTGCCAGCAGTTTCTCGGGGGGGAGCAATCAGCCCCAGCATTTT.

This chain connects TRBV11-2 to TRBJ2-6; D is possibly TRBD1 (6 bases). Germline values: CDR1 SGHAT, CDR2 FQNNGV. CDR3 length: 17 amino acids. Trimming removed 5 bases from V and 0 bases from J, with 14 bases in between. For the CDR3, the DNA is TGTGCCAGCAGCCAGGACAGTTTTAGCTCTGGGGCCAACGTCCTGACTTTC. Translation: CASSQDSFSSGANVLTF.

The chain is built from TRBV12-5 and TRBJ2-1; 11 bases are a match to TRBD2. The CDR3 is 15 amino acids. Per the germline V gene, CDR1 is LGHNT and CDR2 is FRNRAP. V was clipped by 5 bases and J by 7 bases; unmatched bases: 7. The CDR3 sequence: CASGQVAGGRNEQFF. The CDR3 region has the DNA TGTGCTAGTGGTCAAGTAGCGGGGGGGCGGAATGAGCAGTTCTTC.

This clone was detected a few times. The rearrangement joins TRBV27 to TRBJ1-2; a possible D gene is TRBD1 (6 bases). Germline loops: CDR1 MNHEY, CDR2 SMNVEV (reference sequence). This CDR3 contains 13 residues. Between the trimmed V and J ends, which lost 7 bases and 8 bases, there was a span of 17 bases. The chain's CDR3 is CASTPWGGGGYTF. DNA of the CDR3: TGTGCCAGCACCCCCTGGGGGGGCGGGGGCTACACCTTC.

The gene calls are TRBV27 and TRBJ2-3; 9 nucleotides agree with TRBD1. This CDR3 spans 15 amino acids. Germline CDR1 MNHEY, CDR2 SMNVEV (reference sequence). The ends lost 6 bases at V and 2 bases at J; junction bases unmatched: 6. CDR3 in amino acids: CASRDRGIVTDTQYF. The CDR3 nucleotides read TGTGCCAGCAGGGACAGGGGAATTGTCACAGATACGCAGTATTTT.

CDR3 coding DNA: TGTGCCAGCAGCTTGGGGATGACAGGGATCAGCACAGATACGCAGTATTTT. It is translated as CASSLGMTGISTDTQYF. J is TRBJ2-3 and V is TRBV5-8, with 7 bases fitting TRBD1. The germline V gene has CDR1 SGHTS and CDR2 YDEGEE. Unmatched junction bases numbered 7, after V lost 0 bases and J lost 0 bases. This CDR3 has 17 amino acids.

The chain uses TRBV6-5 and TRBJ2-7, with 8 bases that match TRBD1. The CDR3 is made up of 15 amino acids. The V and J ends lost 10 bases and 1 base, in that order; junction bases with no gene match: 12. Germline V gene sequence: CDR1 MNHEY, CDR2 SVGAGI. The DNA for the CDR3 is TGTGCCACTACACCCCGACAGGGGAGTTCCTACGAGCAGTACTTC. Translation gives CATTPRQGSSYEQYF.

This chain uses TRBV21-1 with TRBJ2-3; TRBD1 is the table's D call and was not checked against the DNA. TRBV21-1 is shown as a pseudogene. The CDR3 has 18 residues. As DNA, the CDR3 is TGTGCCAGCAGCCAGGGGGGACAGGGAAATCGATTCACAGATACGCAGTATTTT. Its translation: CASSQGGQGNRFTDTQYF.

The chain links TRBV5-6 to TRBJ2-7; TRBD1 matches at 7 bases. From germline, CDR1 is SGHDT and CDR2 YYEEEE. Trimming took 2 bases from V and 3 from J; bases not matched to a gene: 2. This CDR3 region has 13 residues. This CDR3 reads CASSFRTGYEQYF. The DNA of the CDR3 is TGTGCCAGCAGCTTCAGGACAGGCTACGAGCAGTACTTC.

This rearrangement joins TRBV15 to TRBJ2-7; 8 bases are a match to TRBD1. The CDR3 is 14 residues long. Germline V CDR1 and CDR2: LNHNV, YYDKDF (reference sequence). Losses at the gene ends were 1 base for V and 3 bases for J; bases not matched to a gene: 2. The CDR3 DNA reads TGTGCCACCAGCAGAGGCGGGACAGGCTACGAGCAGTACTTC. This encodes CATSRGGTGYEQYF.

The chain uses TRBV2 and TRBJ2-3, with a tentative D call TRBD1 (6 bases). The CDR3 extends over 13 amino acids. V was cut by 7 bases and J by 8 bases, with 16 bases left in between. From germline, CDR1 is SNHLY and CDR2 FYNNEI. DNA for the CDR3: TGTGCCAGCAATGGCAGGGGACCTGGTACGCAGTATTTT. Translated: CASNGRGPGTQYF.

This sequence joins TRBV19 and TRBJ1-2, with 8 bases fitting TRBD1. The CDR3 is made up of 14 amino acids. With 5 bases clipped from V and 4 bases from J, the junction kept 6 bases outside the gene matches. From germline, CDR1 is LNHDA and CDR2 SQIVND (reference sequence). CDR3 sequence (DNA): TGTGCCAGTAGTTCACTAGGACAGGGCTATGGCTACACCTTC. It specifies CASSSLGQGYGYTF.

The sample holds one count of this clone. V gene TRBV5-1 combines with J gene TRBJ2-7; TRBD2 might be the D (6 bases). Germline-derived CDR1 and CDR2 are SGHRS and YFSETQ. CDR3 size: 15 residues. The V end was cut by 4 bases, the J end by 6 bases, with 20 bases between. The CDR3 bases are TGCGCCAGCAGCCCGGGAGCGGTGTGGTTAGGCGAGCAGTACTTC. Translating gives CASSPGAVWLGEQYF. Drawing the rest from reference TRBV5-1 and TRBJ2-7, the complete variable domain is KAGVTQTPRYLIKTRGQQVTLSCSPISGHRSVSWYQQTPGQGLQFLFEYFSETQRNKGNFPGRFSGRQFSNSRSEMNVSTLELGDSALYLCASSPGAVWLGEQYFGPGTRLTVT.

The rearrangement joins TRBV7-9 to TRBJ2-1; TRBD2 might be the D (5 bases). Trimming left V 5 bases short and J 7 bases short, with 9 bases between. The CDR3 sequence is 12 residues long. Germline CDR1 SEHNR, CDR2 FQNEAQ (reference sequence). CDR3 region: CASSALVNEQFF. The DNA for the CDR3 is TGTGCCAGCAGCGCACTAGTAAATGAGCAGTTCTTC.

The chain uses TRBV7-2 and TRBJ2-7, with 8 bases aligning to TRBD1. J gave up 2 bases and V 3 bases, and 6 bases lay outside the gene matches. From germline, CDR1 is SGHTA and CDR2 FQGNSA. The CDR3 has 15 residues. The CDR3 loop reads CASSLGGQGAYEQYF. The CDR3 coding sequence is TGTGCCAGCAGCTTGGGAGGACAGGGAGCCTACGAGCAGTACTTC.